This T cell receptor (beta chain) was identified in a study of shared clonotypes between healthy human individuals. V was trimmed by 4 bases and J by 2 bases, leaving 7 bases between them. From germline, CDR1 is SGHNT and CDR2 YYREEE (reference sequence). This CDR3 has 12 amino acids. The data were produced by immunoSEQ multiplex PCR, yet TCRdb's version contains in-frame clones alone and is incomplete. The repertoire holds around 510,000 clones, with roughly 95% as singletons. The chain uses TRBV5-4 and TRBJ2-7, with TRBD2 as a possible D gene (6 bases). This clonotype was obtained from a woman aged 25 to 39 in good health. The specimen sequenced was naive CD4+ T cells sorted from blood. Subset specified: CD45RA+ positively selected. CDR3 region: CASSPGAYEQYF. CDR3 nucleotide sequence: TGTGCCAGCAGCCCGGGGGCCTACGAGCAGTACTTC.